This T cell receptor (beta chain) was found in a study of blood T cell repertoires in COVID-19. The table came from immunoSEQ multiplex PCR; TCRdb's copy has only in-frame clones and leaves some out. Of 150,000 to 200,000 clones listed, about 87% were seen once; the top ten hold around 3.5%. The sequencing sample was made of peripheral blood. The receptor was derived from a man between 18 and 29 years old with active or convalescent COVID-19.

The CDR3 sequence is CATSKGLAGGYNEQFF. The CDR3 nucleotides read TGTGCCACCAGCAAAGGACTAGCGGGGGGTTACAATGAGCAGTTCTTC. The V and J genes are TRBV15 and TRBJ2-1; 14 bases are a match to TRBD2. Germline V gene data show CDR1 as LNHNV and CDR2 as YYDKDF (reference sequence). The CDR3 sequence is 16 residues long. V lost 4 bases to trimming and J lost 4 bases; unmatched junction nucleotides: 3.